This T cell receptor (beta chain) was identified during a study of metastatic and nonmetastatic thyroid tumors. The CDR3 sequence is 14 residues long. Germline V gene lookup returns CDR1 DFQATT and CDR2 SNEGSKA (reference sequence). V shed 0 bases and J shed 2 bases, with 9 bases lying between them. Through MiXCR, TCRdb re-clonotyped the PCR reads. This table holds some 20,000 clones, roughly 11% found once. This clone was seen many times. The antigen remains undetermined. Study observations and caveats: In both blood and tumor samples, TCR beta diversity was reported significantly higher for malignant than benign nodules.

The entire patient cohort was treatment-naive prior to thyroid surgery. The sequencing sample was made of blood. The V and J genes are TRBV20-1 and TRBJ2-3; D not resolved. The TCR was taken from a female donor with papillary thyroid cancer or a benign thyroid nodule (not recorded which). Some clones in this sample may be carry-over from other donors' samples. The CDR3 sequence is CSARDGPFTDTQYF. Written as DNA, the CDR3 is TGCAGTGCTAGAGATGGCCCCTTCACAGATACGCAGTATTTT.